This T cell receptor beta chain stems from a study of T cells after yellow fever vaccination. Study-level points and caveats: The presence of abundant clonotypes contaminating from the bulk population was possible in FACS-sorted repertoires. Relatively few clonotypes were ones that appeared in both CD4 and CD8 compartments.

CDR1 and CDR2 from the germline V gene are SGHAT and FQNNGV. V lost 5 bases, J lost 0 bases, and 20 bases lay in between. The CDR3 loop spans 18 amino acids. TCRdb re-derived calls from the 5' RACE reads in MiXCR, one entry per CDR3 protein. The sample comprises roughly 300,000 distinct CDR3 sequences, 6.8% of which are singletons, and 15% to 20% rests with the top ten. This clonotype was counted many times. Its cognate antigen is unknown. The TCR sequence derives from a man between 18 and 29 years old who received the YFV17D yellow fever vaccine. The J gene is TRBJ2-1, the V gene TRBV11-2, with TRBD2 as a possible D gene (6 bases). The material was PBMCs, obtained approximately 40 days after the first yellow fever vaccination. The CDR3 DNA is TGTGCCAGCAGCCACGACCCCGGAGGGCCAAACTCCTACAATGAGCAGTTCTTC. Protein product: CASSHDPGGPNSYNEQFF. Based on the CDR3 plus reference TRBV11-2 and TRBJ2-1, the full variable domain is EAGVAQSPRYKIIEKRQSVAFWCNPISGHATLYWYQQILGQGPKLLIQFQNNGVVDDSQLPKDRFSAERLKGVDSTLKIQPAKLEDSAVYLCASSHDPGGPNSYNEQFFGPGTRLTVL.